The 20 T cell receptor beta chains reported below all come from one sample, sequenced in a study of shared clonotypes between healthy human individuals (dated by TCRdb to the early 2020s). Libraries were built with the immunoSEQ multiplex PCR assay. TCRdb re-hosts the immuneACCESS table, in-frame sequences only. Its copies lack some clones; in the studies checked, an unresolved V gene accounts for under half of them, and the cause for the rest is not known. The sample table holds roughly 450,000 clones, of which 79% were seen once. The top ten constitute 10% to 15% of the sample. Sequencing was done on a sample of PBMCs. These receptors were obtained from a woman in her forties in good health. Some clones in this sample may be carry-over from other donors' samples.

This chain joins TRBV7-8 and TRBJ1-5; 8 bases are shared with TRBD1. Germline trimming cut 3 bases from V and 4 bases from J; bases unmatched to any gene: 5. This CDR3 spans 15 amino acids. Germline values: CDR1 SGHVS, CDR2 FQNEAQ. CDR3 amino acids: CASSFDRGRNQPQHF. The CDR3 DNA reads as TGTGCCAGCAGCTTCGACAGGGGACGGAATCAGCCCCAGCATTTT.

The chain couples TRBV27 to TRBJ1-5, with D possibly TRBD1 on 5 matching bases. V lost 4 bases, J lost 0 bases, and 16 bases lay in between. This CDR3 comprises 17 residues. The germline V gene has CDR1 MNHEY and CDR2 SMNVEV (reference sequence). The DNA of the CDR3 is TGTGCCAGCAGTTCTTATATAGGACACCGTAGCAATCAGCCCCAGCATTTT. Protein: CASSSYIGHRSNQPQHF.

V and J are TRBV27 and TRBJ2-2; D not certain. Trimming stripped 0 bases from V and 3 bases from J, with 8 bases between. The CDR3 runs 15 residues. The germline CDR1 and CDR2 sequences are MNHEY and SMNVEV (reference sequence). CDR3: CASSLSGRYTGELFF. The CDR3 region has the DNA TGTGCCAGCAGTTTATCCGGCCGATACACCGGGGAGCTGTTTTTT.

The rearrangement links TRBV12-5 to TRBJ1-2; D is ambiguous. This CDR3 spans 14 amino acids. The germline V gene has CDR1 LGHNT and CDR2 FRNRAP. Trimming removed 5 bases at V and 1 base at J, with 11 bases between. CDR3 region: CASGPPGGNYGYTF. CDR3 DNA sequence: TGTGCTAGTGGTCCCCCGGGAGGTAACTATGGCTACACCTTC.

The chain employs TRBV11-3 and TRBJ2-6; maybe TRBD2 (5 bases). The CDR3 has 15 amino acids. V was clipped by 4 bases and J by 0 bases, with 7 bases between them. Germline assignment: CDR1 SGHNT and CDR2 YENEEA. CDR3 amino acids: CASSSGNSGANVLTF. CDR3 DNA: TGTGCCAGCAGCTCGGGAAACTCTGGGGCCAACGTCCTGACTTTC.

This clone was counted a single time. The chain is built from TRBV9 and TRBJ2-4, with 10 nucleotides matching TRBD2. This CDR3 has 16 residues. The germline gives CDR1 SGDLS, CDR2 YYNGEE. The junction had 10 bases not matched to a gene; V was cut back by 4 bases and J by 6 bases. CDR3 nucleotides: TGTGCCAGCAGCCTTGGGTGGACTAGCGGCTTAAACATTCAGTACTTC. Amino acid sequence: CASSLGWTSGLNIQYF. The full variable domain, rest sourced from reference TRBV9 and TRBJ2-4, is DSGVTQTPKHLITATGQRVTLRCSPRSGDLSVYWYQQSLDQGLQFLIQYYNGEERAKGNILERFSAQQFPDLHSELNLSSLELGDSALYFCASSLGWTSGLNIQYFGAGTRLSVL.

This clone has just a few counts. The CDR3: CASSTGQINQPQHF. CDR3 sequence (DNA): TGTGCCAGTAGTACCGGGCAGATCAATCAGCCCCAGCATTTT. V usage is TRBV19 and J usage is TRBJ1-5; D remains ambiguous. Trimming cost V 4 bases and J 3 bases, with 10 bases left between them. The CDR3 consists of 14 residues. CDR1 and CDR2 (germline): LNHDA, SQIVND (reference sequence).

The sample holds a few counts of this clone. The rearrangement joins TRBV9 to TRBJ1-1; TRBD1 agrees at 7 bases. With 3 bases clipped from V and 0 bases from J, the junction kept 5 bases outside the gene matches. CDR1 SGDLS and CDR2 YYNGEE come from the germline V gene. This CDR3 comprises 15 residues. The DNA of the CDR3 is TGTGCCAGCAGCGCGTGGGACAGACTGAACACTGAAGCTTTCTTT. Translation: CASSAWDRLNTEAFF.

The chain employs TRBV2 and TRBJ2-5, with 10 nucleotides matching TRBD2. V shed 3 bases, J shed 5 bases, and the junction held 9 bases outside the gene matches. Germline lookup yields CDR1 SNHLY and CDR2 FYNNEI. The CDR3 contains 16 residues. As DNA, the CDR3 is TGTGCCAGCAGTGACCCCCGGGTAGCGGGAGGTGAGACCCAGTACTTC. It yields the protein CASSDPRVAGGETQYF.

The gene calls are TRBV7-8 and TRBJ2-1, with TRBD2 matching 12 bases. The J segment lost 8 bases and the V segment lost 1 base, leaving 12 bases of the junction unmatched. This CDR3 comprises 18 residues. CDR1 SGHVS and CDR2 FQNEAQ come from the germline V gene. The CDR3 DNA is TGTGCCAGCAGCTTAGAGGCCCGGACTAGCGGGATTCGGGATGAGCAGTTCTTC. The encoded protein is CASSLEARTSGIRDEQFF.

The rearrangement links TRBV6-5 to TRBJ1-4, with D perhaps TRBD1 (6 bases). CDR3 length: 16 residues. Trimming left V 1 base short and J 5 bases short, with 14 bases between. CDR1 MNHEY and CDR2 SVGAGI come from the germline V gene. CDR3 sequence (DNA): TGTGCCAGCAGTTACTTTTCGCAGGGGAGGAATGAAAAACTGTTTTTT. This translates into CASSYFSQGRNEKLFF.

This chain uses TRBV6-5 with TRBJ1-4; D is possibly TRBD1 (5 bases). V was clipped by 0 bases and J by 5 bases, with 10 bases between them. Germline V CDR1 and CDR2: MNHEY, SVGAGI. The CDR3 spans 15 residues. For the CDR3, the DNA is TGTGCCAGCAGTTACTCTGGGGAGGGGAATGAAAAACTGTTTTTT. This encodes CASSYSGEGNEKLFF.

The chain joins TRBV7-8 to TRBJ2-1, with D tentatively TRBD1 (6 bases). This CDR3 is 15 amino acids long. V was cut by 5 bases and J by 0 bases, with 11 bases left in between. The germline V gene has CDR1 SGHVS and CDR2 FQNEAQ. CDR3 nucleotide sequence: TGTGCCAGCAGCCCACAGGGTTACTCCTACAATGAGCAGTTCTTC. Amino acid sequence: CASSPQGYSYNEQFF.

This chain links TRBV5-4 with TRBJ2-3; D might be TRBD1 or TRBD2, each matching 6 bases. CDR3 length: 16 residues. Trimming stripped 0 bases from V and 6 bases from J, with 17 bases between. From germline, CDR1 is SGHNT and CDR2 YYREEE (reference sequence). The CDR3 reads CASSLGVRGQEDTQYF. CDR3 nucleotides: TGTGCCAGCAGCTTGGGGGTCCGGGGGCAAGAGGATACGCAGTATTTT.

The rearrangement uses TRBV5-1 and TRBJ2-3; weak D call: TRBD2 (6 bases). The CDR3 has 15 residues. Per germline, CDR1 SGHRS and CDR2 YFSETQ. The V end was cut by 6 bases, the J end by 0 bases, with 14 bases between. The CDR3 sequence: CASNLEGSSTDTQYF. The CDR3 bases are TGCGCCAGCAACCTGGAGGGCTCTAGCACAGATACGCAGTATTTT. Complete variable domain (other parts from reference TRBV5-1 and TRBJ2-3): KAGVTQTPRYLIKTRGQQVTLSCSPISGHRSVSWYQQTPGQGLQFLFEYFSETQRNKGNFPGRFSGRQFSNSRSEMNVSTLELGDSALYLCASNLEGSSTDTQYFGPGTRLTVL.

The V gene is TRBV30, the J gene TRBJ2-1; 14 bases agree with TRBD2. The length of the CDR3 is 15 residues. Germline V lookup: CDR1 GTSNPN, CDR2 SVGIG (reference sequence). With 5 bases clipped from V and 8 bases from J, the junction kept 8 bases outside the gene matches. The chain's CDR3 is CAWSLGLAGEYEQFF. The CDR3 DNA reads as TGTGCCTGGTCCTTGGGACTAGCGGGAGAGTATGAGCAGTTCTTC.

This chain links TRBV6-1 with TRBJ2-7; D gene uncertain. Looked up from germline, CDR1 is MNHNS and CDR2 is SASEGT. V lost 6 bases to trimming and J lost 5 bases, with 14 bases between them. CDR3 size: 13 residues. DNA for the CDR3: TGTGCCAGCAGATGGGAAGGTTCCCACGAGCAGTACTTC. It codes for CASRWEGSHEQYF.

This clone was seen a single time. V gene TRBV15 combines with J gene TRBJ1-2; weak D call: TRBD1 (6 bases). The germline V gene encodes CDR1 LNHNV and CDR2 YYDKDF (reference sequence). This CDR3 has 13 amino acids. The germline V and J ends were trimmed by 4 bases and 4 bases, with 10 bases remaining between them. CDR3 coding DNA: TGTGCCACCAGCACATGGGACATCTATGGCTACACCTTC. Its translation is CATSTWDIYGYTF.

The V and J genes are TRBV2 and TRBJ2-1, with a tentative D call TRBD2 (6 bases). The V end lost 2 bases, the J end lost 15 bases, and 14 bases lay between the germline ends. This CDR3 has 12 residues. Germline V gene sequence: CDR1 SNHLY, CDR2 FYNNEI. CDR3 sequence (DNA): TGTGCCAGCAGTGAACGGGAGTGGGCGGCGTTCTTC. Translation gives CASSEREWAAFF.

The CDR3 is CASSLIGANVLTF. The CDR3 nucleotides are TGTGCCAGCAGCTTAATTGGGGCCAACGTCCTGACTTTC. The chain combines TRBV7-9 with TRBJ2-6, with unresolved D. V lost 2 bases and J lost 3, with 2 bases in between. This CDR3 contains 13 residues. Germline V gene lookup returns CDR1 SEHNR and CDR2 FQNEAQ (reference sequence).